This T cell receptor beta chain derives from a study of T cells in Graves' hyperthyroidism and ophthalmopathy. This clonotype was seen a few times. Orbital computed tomography and thyroid ultrasound, together with serum TRAb and thyroxine and clinical symptoms, were used for diagnoses. V was clipped by 7 bases and J by 2 bases, with 16 bases between them. Germline lookup yields CDR1 SNHLY and CDR2 FYNNEI. CDR3 length: 15 amino acids. Using RNA transcripts as the source, TCR beta CDR3 regions were amplified. Carried out on the TCR CDR3, a first-round RT-PCR used the HTBI primer set. MiXCR was run by TCRdb on the multiplex PCR reads, yielding one entry per CDR3 protein. Found here are about 640,000 distinct CDR3 sequences, around 21% of them singletons; the top ten hold under 35%.

This chain connects TRBV2 to TRBJ2-3; perhaps TRBD1 as D (5 bases). Sequencing used blood. The receptor was isolated from a man aged 25-45 years with Graves' ophthalmopathy. As DNA, the CDR3 is TGTGCCAGCATTCCGGCAGGGTTTAACACAGATACGCAGTATTTT. Its protein is CASIPAGFNTDTQYF.